The source of this TCR beta chain is a study of blood T cell repertoires in COVID-19. Across the study: Specimens from acute and convalescent COVID-19 originated in the United States, Italy and Spain. Sample material is recorded as cDNA or gDNA derived from T cells, B-cell-depleted T cells, or PBMCs.

Those enrolled in Seattle joined during active infection and were followed longitudinally afterward. Trimming cost V 4 bases and J 5 bases; bases outside gene matches: 8. The V gene's germline CDR1 is SGHDT and CDR2 YYEEEE. CDR3 length: 15 amino acids. In the original workflow: By means of reference gene primer amplification, nucleated cell counts were estimated. Data came from immunoSEQ multiplex PCR; TCRdb stores just in-frame clones and leaves some out. V and J calls and clone size are copied from that table; D and trimming were computed from the DNA. The sample holds about 300,000 clones, approximately 90% seen once.

The chain carries TRBV5-6 and TRBJ1-4; 7 positions match TRBD1. The specimen sequenced was peripheral blood. This receptor was taken from a woman between 25 and 40 years old with COVID-19, enrolled during active disease. This CDR3 reads CASSGTGDPNEKLFF. In nucleotides, the CDR3 is TGTGCCAGCAGCGGAACAGGGGACCCAAATGAAAAACTGTTTTTT.